The present TCR beta chain was sequenced within a study of long-term antiretroviral therapy in people with HIV (dated by TCRdb to between 2021 and 2024). Broadly, across the study: The earliest samples were collected approximately a decade before the 2015 WHO recommendation for immediate ART, a period when ART was typically delayed until CD4 counts fell. A retrospective serial study tested whether ART initiation and durable HIV suppression were associated with changes in peripheral blood TRB repertoire composition and diversity. From over 25 adults with confirmed HIV infection, the cohort provided approximately 190 cryopreserved PBMC samples, gathered serially across a mean of around 6 years (range 1-12). Of the 30 or so participants with HIV, ten to eleven were female. Test extractions of a monoclonal T-cell line alongside about 35 polyclonal samples showed no cross-contamination during QIAcube processing.

The germline V gene specifies MGHRA as CDR1 and YSYEKL as CDR2. The V end gives up 3 bases and the J end 0 bases, leaving 11 bases in the junction not matched to a gene. The CDR3 holds 17 amino acids from the cysteine to the phenylalanine. Solely the CDR3 DNA is kept, with 51 bases framed from the first base. The immunoSEQ hsTCRB v3.0 assay was used at survey level resolution to sequence the TRB variable region. TRB sequencing targeted a depth of about 35,000-50,000 T-cell genomes per sample. TRB libraries were pooled and sequenced on an Illumina MiSeq using a v3 150-cycle kit. As for the authors' bioinformatics: Repertoire analysis was performed in R inside a reproducible Nextflow workflow that covered QC, data transformation and analysis. LymphoSeq2, an R package for AIRR-Seq data exploration, was used to implement custom analyses. A few samples that yielded fewer than 5000 total TRB sequences were excluded, so that 188 HIV repertoires were analyzed. Among the approximately 180 HIV repertoires that were kept, approximately 61 were collected before ART initiation and over 120 were collected after ART initiation. Each repertoire was downsampled to 5000 TRB nucleotide sequences, and summary statistics were averaged across 100 downsampling iterations. Only TRB sequences with CDR3 regions of at least seven amino acids were retained for analysis. Diversity was assessed using a clonality score derived from Shannon entropy and using the Gini coefficient. Repertoire networks linked the top 5000 CDR3 amino acid sequences whenever two sequences differed by an edit distance of one. For TRB CDR3 amino acid sequences, antigen specificity groups and MHC restriction were predicted with GLIPH2. To flag known CMV, EBV, HIV or tissue antigen associations, CDR3 amino acid sequences were matched against VDJdb and McPAS-TCR. Pre-ART, post-ART and control groups were compared with Wilcoxon signed-rank tests and Holm-Bonferroni correction. In TCRdb, the immuneACCESS table is reduced to in-frame sequences with V and J assigned. These tables do not hold every clone; where another copy was compared, an unresolved V gene accounts for under half, and the others remain unexplained. The D gene and trimming were derived from the DNA, and the V and J assignments and clone size from that table. The sample contains about 25,000 clones, around 86% of them found a single time. The leading ten clones occupy approximately 15% of the sample.

To be included, a participant needed at least one PBMC sample from before ART initiation plus at least two post-ART samples. Treatment was received in the United States of America by all participants with HIV. Cryopreserved samples of about 0.95-10 million PBMC were thawed and washed before DNA extraction. At the time of the earliest PBMC sample, participants with HIV were aged between roughly 20 and 60 years. Per participant, PBMC samples came from 1-4 timepoints prior to ART initiation and 2-8 timepoints following ART initiation, for a median of 7 samples. For every participant, serial HIV viral load, CD4+ T-cell count, ART history and demographic data were obtained. Using a Qiagen kit on a QIAcube, genomic DNA was extracted from unsorted PBMC, with samples processed in batches of 12. A note on this clone: Its antigen is not yet known. The input lacks base qualities; no much larger clone sits a single base away.

Results and caveats for the whole study, not just this receptor: The samples span the years 2004 to 2017, and the ART regimens used may be less effective than current regimens. HIV repertoires had narrower CDR3 length ranges than controls, and the network structure suggested an antigen-experienced repertoire that shifted only slightly toward naive after ART. At every time point, the repertoire was dominated by expanded TRB clones first identified before ART initiation, although this dominance fluctuated and, in many PLHIV, declined after ART. Starting ART was linked to a significant rise in TRB diversity, yet even with long-term ART the diversity remained significantly lower than in transplant donor controls. Because pre-ART samples had limited cell numbers, unsorted PBMC were profiled rather than sorted CD4+ and CD8+ T cells. No data were available on ART adherence, viral resistance or therapy changes, limiting inferences about post-ART repertoire changes. Limited PBMC availability meant only the TCR beta chain was sequenced, without alpha chain pairing.

The clonotype was recovered from a middle-aged man with HIV. Recombination linked TRBV4-1 to TRBJ2-7; TRBD1 matches 7 bases in the middle. The source material was unsorted PBMCs, sampled 2.9 years after starting antiretroviral therapy. The DNA sequence is given as TGCGCCAGCAGCCACTCCGGACAGGTGGAAGCCTCCTACGAGCAGTACTTC. Translated, this gives CASSHSGQVEASYEQYF.